This T cell receptor (beta chain) was found in a study of T cells in Graves' hyperthyroidism and ophthalmopathy. The CDR3 is made up of 16 amino acids. Germline V gene lookup returns CDR1 MGHRA and CDR2 YSYEKL. With V trimmed by 1 base and J by 9 bases, 11 bases remained unmatched. In regard to this clonotype: Antigen: not known.

Amplified TCR beta CDR3 regions derived from RNA transcripts. Carried out on the TCR CDR3, a first-round RT-PCR used the HTBI primer set. TCRdb passed the multiplex PCR reads through MiXCR, listing each CDR3 protein once. The data show fewer than 350,000 distinct CDR3 sequences, approximately 18% seen once. Study-level results: Most expanded thyroid clonotypes above 0.001 also appeared in blood.

The source of this sequence is a woman aged 45 to 65 with Graves' hyperthyroidism. Specimen: blood. The V and J genes are TRBV4-1 and TRBJ2-1; the match to TRBD2 covers 8 bases. CDR3 protein: CASSQVSGGASGEQFF. In nucleotides, the CDR3 is TGCGCCAGCAGCCAAGTGTCGGGGGGGGCCTCGGGTGAGCAGTTCTTC.